This T cell receptor beta chain was captured by sequencing in a study of shared clonotypes between healthy human individuals (dated by TCRdb to 2020 to 2022). The study in broad terms: The cohort comprised a couple of women and a few men aged 18 to 49 years. For each donor, CD4 naive and CD4 memory were each given three plates, CD8 naive was given two plates, and CD8 memory was given one plate. The study deeply sequenced blood TCR repertoires of about five healthy adults to estimate repertoire size and the extent of clonotype sharing between individuals. To increase sequencing depth and limit assay-specific biases, different laboratories used diverse techniques to prepare libraries and sequence TCR repertoires. Per donor, leukapheresis produced somewhere between about 0.94 and 9.5 billion PBMCs. On the study overall, not on this receptor specifically: Naive subsets generally had larger estimated clonotype richness than memory subsets did. Higher generation probabilities were observed for clonotypes shared by all four sorted-subset donors than for non-shared clonotypes. When a handful of donors were compared, the shared fraction of clonotypes was around 4.6% for naive CD4, roughly 3.3% for naive CD8, more than 2% for memory CD4, and 0.35% to 0.4% for memory CD8. Pairwise subsampling led to the expectation that sequencing depth would affect the degree of clonotype sharing among donors. Rarefaction of sorted-subset datasets indicated incomplete sequencing despite the large sequencing depth. The genetic and exposure-history diversity represented was limited by the small number of donors. Sampling was limited to blood, and TCR repertoires in tissue likely differ from TCR repertoires in blood.

Using the deep immunoSEQ assay, TCR CDR3 regions were amplified from genomic DNA by multiplex PCR. Genomic DNA extracted from each cell subset was distributed evenly over all wells of several immunoSEQ 96-well plates, and each plate served as one replicate. For sorted subsets, about 200 ng genomic DNA, equal to tens of thousands of T cell genomes, was loaded into each replicate PCR. Purified libraries were quantified with a Qubit 3.0 fluorometer, sized on a Bioanalyzer 2100, and re-quantified with the KAPA Library Quantification kit. Each immunoSEQ 96-well plate was sequenced on its own single-read 150-cycle Illumina NextSeq 550 flow cell. On the authors' methods: Because only junctional sequences without quality scores were contained in the immunoSEQ output, filtering matching that applied to full-length reads could not be performed. Sequences were annotated with PyIR, a Python wrapper for IgBLAST v1.9, using IMGT germline references to assign V/J genes and CDR3. Reads with weak V/J assignments (E-value above 1e-6), missing CDR3, stop codons, out-of-frame junctions, or ambiguous translated residues were removed. V3J clonotypes were defined as sequences sharing the same inferred V gene, J gene, and CDR3 amino acid sequence. Percentage overlap between repertoires was computed as shared unique clonotypes divided by the size of the smaller repertoire. RTK rarefaction, the Chao1 estimator, and Recon v2.1 estimates of unobserved clonotypes were used to assess repertoire richness. For all TCRbeta clonotypes obtained by the gDNA method from a few donors, generation probabilities were computed with OLGA. Sourced from immuneACCESS, this table was stored by TCRdb with only in-frame sequences that have V and J called. A share of the clones is absent; for the studies checked, an unresolved V gene accounts for under half, and the remainder has no known explanation. For V, J and clone size, that table is used; D and trimming come from the DNA. The sample table records approximately 1,500,000 clones; roughly 96% of these occur just once. Clones ranked in the top ten supply roughly 1.2% of the sample.

The donors were healthy, HIV-negative adults who had no recently reported acute infections or vaccinations. Every donor was a Caucasian adult residing in Nashville, Tennessee, USA. CD4+ T cells were enriched through magnetic negative selection, after which naive cells were positively selected on CD45RA and the remaining negative fraction served as the memory subset. Blood was collected by leukapheresis, and PBMCs were isolated by Ficoll-Histopaque density gradient centrifugation and then cryopreserved in liquid nitrogen vapor phase. Analytical flow cytometry was used to check the purity and quantity of each magnetically sorted T cell population. Genomic DNA was isolated from every sorted fraction and measured by UV absorbance on a Nanodrop 2000c. About this clone: There is no known antigen for this receptor. One base away there is no much larger clone; base qualities are not given.

Taken from the germline V gene, the CDR1 and CDR2 loops are MDHEN and SYDVKM. Inclusive of the bounding cysteine and phenylalanine, the CDR3 is 14 residues long. This entry keeps only the CDR3 DNA: 42 bases, framed from base 1. Here V drops 6 bases and J drops 5 bases, and the junction holds 8 bases not matched to any gene. The TCR was taken from a man aged 25 to 40 in good health. The sequencing input was naive CD4+ T cells sorted from blood. The cell subset or site label of this sample denotes: CD45RA+ positively selected. This receptor chain uses TRBV28 and TRBJ2-5; 8 bases in the middle match TRBD1. DNA sequence: TGTGCCAGCAGCCGGACAGGGCCCGGCGAGACCCAGTACTTC. It codes for CASSRTGPGETQYF.